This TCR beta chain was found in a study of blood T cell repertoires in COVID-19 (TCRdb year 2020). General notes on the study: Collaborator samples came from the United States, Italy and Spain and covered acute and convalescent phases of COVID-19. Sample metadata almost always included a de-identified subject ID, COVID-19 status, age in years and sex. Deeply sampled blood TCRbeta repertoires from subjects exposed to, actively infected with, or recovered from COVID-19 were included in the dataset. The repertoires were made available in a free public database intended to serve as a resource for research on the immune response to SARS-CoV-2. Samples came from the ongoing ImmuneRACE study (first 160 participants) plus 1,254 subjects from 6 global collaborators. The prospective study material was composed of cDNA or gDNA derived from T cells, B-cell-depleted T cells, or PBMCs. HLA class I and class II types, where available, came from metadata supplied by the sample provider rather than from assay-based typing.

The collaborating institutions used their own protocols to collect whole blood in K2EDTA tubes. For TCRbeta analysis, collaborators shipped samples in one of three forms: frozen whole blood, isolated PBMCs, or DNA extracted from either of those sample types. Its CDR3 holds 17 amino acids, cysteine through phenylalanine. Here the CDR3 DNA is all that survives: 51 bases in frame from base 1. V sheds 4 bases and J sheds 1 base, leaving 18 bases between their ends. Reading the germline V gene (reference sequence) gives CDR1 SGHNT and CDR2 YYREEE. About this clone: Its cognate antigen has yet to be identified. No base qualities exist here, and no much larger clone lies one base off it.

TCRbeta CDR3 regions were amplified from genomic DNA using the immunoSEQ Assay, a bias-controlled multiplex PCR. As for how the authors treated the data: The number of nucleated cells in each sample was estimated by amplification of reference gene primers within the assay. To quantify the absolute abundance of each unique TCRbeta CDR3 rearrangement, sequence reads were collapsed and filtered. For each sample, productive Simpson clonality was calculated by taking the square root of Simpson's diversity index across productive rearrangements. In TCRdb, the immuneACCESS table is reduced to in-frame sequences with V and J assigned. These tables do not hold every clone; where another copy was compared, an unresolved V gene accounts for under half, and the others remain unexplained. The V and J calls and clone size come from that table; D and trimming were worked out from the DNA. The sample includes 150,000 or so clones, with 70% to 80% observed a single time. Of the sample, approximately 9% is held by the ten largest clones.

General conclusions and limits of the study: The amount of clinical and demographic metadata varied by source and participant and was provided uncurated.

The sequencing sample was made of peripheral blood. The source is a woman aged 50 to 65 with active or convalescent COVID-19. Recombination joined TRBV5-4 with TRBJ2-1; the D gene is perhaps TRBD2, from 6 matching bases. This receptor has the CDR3 CASSPGAGRTSYNEQFF. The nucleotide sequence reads TGTGCCAGCAGCCCCGGGGCGGGGAGGACTTCCTACAATGAGCAGTTCTTC.